This is a list of T cell receptor beta chains from one sample in a study of spatial heterogeneity in lung cancer. Via MiXCR, TCRdb re-called the 5' RACE reads, giving one row per CDR3 protein. Seen here are 17,000 or so distinct CDR3 sequences, 9.2% observed once, and the top ten hold about 20%. The input for sequencing was PBMCs, taken at follow-up. Every receptor here comes from a male donor with early-stage non-small cell lung cancer. The CDR3 runs from the conserved cysteine through the conserved F or W. D genes are given only for firm matches. For some rows the clone size is stated as once, few or many, or as a class when expanded; others skip it.

TRBD1,TRBJ2-7,few,TRBV4-1,CASSQVLAGQGWEQYF,TGCGCCAGCAGCCAAGTTCTCGCGGGACAGGGATGGGAGCAGTACTTC
TRBD2,TRBJ2-2,NA,TRBV27,CASSVWREGGTRELFF,TGTGCCAGCAGTGTTTGGCGGGAGGGAGGGACCAGGGAGCTGTTTTTT
NA,TRBJ2-3,medium-sized,TRBV5-4,CASSLLGGRTDTQYF,TGTGCCAGCAGCTTGCTCGGGGGCAGGACAGATACGCAGTATTTT
TRBD2,TRBJ2-7,many,TRBV12-3/TRBV12-4,CASKLAGDSSHEQYF,TGTGCCAGCAAACTAGCGGGAGATTCTTCCCACGAGCAGTACTTC
TRBD2,TRBJ2-1,many,TRBV10-3,CAISERLAGILQSTFF,TGTGCCATCAGTGAAAGACTAGCGGGTATTCTTCAGAGCACGTTCTTC
TRBD2,TRBJ2-3,many,TRBV13,CASSWTGLAGLTDTQYF,TGTGCCAGCAGCTGGACGGGACTAGCGGGCCTCACAGATACGCAGTATTTT
TRBD1,TRBJ1-5,many,TRBV6-2/TRBV6-3,CASTPGGTGFNQPQHF,TGTGCCAGCACACCCGGTGGGACAGGGTTTAATCAGCCCCAGCATTTT
TRBD2,TRBJ2-3,many,TRBV7-2,CASSPAGQLAGRRTDTQYF,TGTGCCAGCAGCCCTGCGGGGCAACTAGCGGGGAGGAGGACAGATACGCAGTATTTT
NA,TRBJ2-6,many,TRBV5-1,CASSLGGYGANVLTF,TGCGCCAGCAGCTTGGGCGGGTACGGGGCCAACGTCCTGACTTTC
TRBD1,TRBJ1-3,NA,TRBV9,CASSTSGQGIQNTIYF,TGTGCCAGCAGCACTAGCGGACAGGGTATCCAGAACACCATATATTTT
NA,TRBJ2-2,many,TRBV12-3/TRBV12-4,CASSFRQGWTGELFF,TGTGCCAGCAGTTTCCGGCAGGGGTGGACCGGGGAGCTGTTTTTT
TRBD1,TRBJ2-7,many,TRBV29-1,CSVWTGSSYEQYF,TGCAGCGTTTGGACAGGCAGCTCCTACGAGCAGTACTTC
TRBD1,TRBJ2-7,many,TRBV4-3,CASSQEGTGAYEQYF,TGCGCCAGCAGCCAAGAAGGGACAGGGGCCTACGAGCAGTACTTC
NA,TRBJ2-3,many,TRBV24-1,CATSDRDSLTDTQYF,TGTGCCACCAGTGATCGCGACAGCCTCACAGATACGCAGTATTTT
NA,TRBJ2-5,many,TRBV3-1,CASSQRIRPEGGTQYF,TGTGCCAGCAGCCAGCGGATTCGACCGGAGGGAGGGACCCAGTACTTC
TRBD2,TRBJ2-2,few,TRBV20-1,CSADGLAGLSGELFF,TGCAGTGCGGACGGACTAGCGGGATTGTCCGGGGAGCTGTTTTTT
TRBD2,TRBJ2-5,many,TRBV3-1,CASSQDGSGGTKETQYF,TGTGCCAGCAGCCAAGATGGGAGCGGGGGGACGAAAGAGACCCAGTACTTC
TRBD1,TRBJ1-2,few,TRBV20-1,CSARGQGDTF,TGCAGTGCCAGGGGGCAGGGTGACACCTTC
TRBD2,TRBJ2-1,few,TRBV4-1,CASSQGMSGGYNEQFF,TGCGCCAGCAGCCAAGGGATGAGCGGGGGTTACAATGAGCAGTTCTTC
NA,TRBJ2-2,NA,TRBV4-2,CASSQGTGFTGELFF,TGTGCCAGCAGCCAAGGTACAGGGTTTACCGGGGAGCTGTTTTTT
NA,TRBJ2-7,many,TRBV4-1,CASSHDRAYEQYF,TGCGCCAGCAGCCACGACAGAGCCTACGAGCAGTACTTC
TRBD1,TRBJ2-7,many,TRBV4-1,CASSQVQGATYEQYF,TGCGCCAGCAGCCAAGTCCAGGGGGCGACCTACGAGCAGTACTTC
TRBD2,TRBJ2-1,many,TRBV4-1,CASSPVLGGGARNEQFF,TGCGCCAGCAGCCCCGTTTTGGGCGGGGGGGCCCGCAATGAGCAGTTCTTC
NA,TRBJ2-7,many,TRBV2,CASRKEFEQYF,TGTGCCAGCAGAAAGGAGTTCGAGCAGTACTTC
NA,TRBJ2-4,many,TRBV7-9,CASSLGHAKNIQYF,TGTGCCAGCAGCTTAGGACACGCCAAAAACATTCAGTACTTC
NA,TRBJ2-2,many,TRBV7-2,CASSLETAGELFF,TGTGCCAGCAGCTTAGAAACGGCCGGGGAGCTGTTTTTT
TRBD1,TRBJ1-2,few,TRBV20-1,CSARDRGTGRNGYTF,TGCAGTGCTAGAGATCGGGGGACAGGGAGGAATGGCTACACCTTC
NA,TRBJ1-5,many,TRBV20-1,CSARRPDQPQHF,TGCAGTGCTAGAAGACCCGATCAGCCCCAGCATTTT
TRBD2,TRBJ2-5,medium-sized,TRBV19,CASSILASGKRRTQYF,TGTGCCAGTAGTATTTTGGCTAGCGGGAAGCGAAGGACCCAGTACTTC
NA,TRBJ2-1,many,TRBV19,CASSIVAISSYNEQFF,TGTGCCAGTAGTATAGTCGCGATCAGCTCCTACAATGAGCAGTTCTTC
NA,TRBJ2-7,many,TRBV5-1,CASSSDGEQYF,TGCGCCAGCAGCTCGGATGGCGAGCAGTACTTC
TRBD2,TRBJ2-5,many,TRBV20-1,CSAKTGEGPETQYF,TGCAGTGCTAAGACGGGGGAGGGCCCGGAGACCCAGTACTTC
TRBD1,TRBJ1-1,many,TRBV12-3/TRBV12-4,CASTLTGGVAEAFF,TGTGCCAGCACCCTGACAGGGGGAGTTGCTGAAGCTTTCTTT
NA,TRBJ1-2,NA,TRBV4-1,CASSQDRPPAGDYGYTF,TGCGCCAGCAGCCAAGATAGGCCCCCCGCAGGGGATTATGGCTACACCTTC
TRBD1,TRBJ2-7,few,TRBV7-2,CASSPGQGPWYEQYF,TGTGCCAGCAGCCCGGGACAGGGGCCCTGGTACGAGCAGTACTTC
NA,TRBJ2-7,NA,TRBV23-1,CASRQTEQYF,TGCGCCAGCAGGCAGACGGAACAGTACTTC
NA,TRBJ2-7,many,TRBV29-1,CSVGESGYEQYF,TGCAGCGTTGGTGAGTCGGGCTACGAGCAGTACTTC
NA,TRBJ2-6,many,TRBV28,CASRPSISGANVLTF,TGTGCCAGCAGGCCATCGATCTCTGGGGCCAACGTCCTGACTTTC
TRBD2,TRBJ2-1,few,TRBV4-3,CASSQASGGLSSYNEQFF,TGCGCCAGCAGCCAAGCTAGCGGGGGACTGAGCTCCTACAATGAGCAGTTCTTC
TRBD1,TRBJ2-2,NA,TRBV7-3,CASSIGGQGNTGELFF,TGTGCCAGCAGCATAGGAGGACAGGGGAACACCGGGGAGCTGTTTTTT
NA,TRBJ2-4,many,TRBV7-9,CASATGMGNIQYF,TGTGCCAGTGCTACGGGGATGGGGAACATTCAGTACTTC
NA,TRBJ1-4,few,TRBV12-3/TRBV12-4,CASSLGRGANEKLFF,TGTGCCAGCAGTTTAGGTCGTGGGGCTAATGAAAAACTGTTTTTT
NA,TRBJ2-3,many,TRBV6-5,CASRNTRTDTQYF,TGTGCCAGCAGGAACACCCGCACAGATACGCAGTATTTT
NA,TRBJ2-2,many,TRBV2,CARRTENTGELFF,TGTGCCAGAAGGACTGAGAACACCGGGGAGCTGTTTTTT
TRBD2,TRBJ2-7,many,TRBV6-2/TRBV6-3,CASSYIGSGLEQYF,TGTGCCAGCAGTTATATTGGTAGCGGGTTGGAGCAGTACTTC
TRBD1,TRBJ2-1,NA,TRBV7-9,CASSLARTGGNEQFF,TGTGCCAGCAGCTTAGCGAGGACAGGGGGCAATGAGCAGTTCTTC
TRBD2,TRBJ2-5,few,TRBV7-7,CASSSQPAGGPETQYF,TGTGCCAGCAGCTCGCAACCAGCGGGGGGGCCGGAGACCCAGTACTTC
TRBD1,TRBJ2-7,many,TRBV6-2/TRBV6-3,CASSPGTGFVDEQYF,TGTGCCAGCAGTCCCGGGACAGGGTTCGTCGACGAGCAGTACTTC
TRBD1,TRBJ2-3,NA,TRBV6-2/TRBV6-3,CASSYGGGQGRDTQYF,TGTGCCAGCAGTTACGGTGGGGGACAGGGGCGAGATACGCAGTATTTT
NA,TRBJ2-7,many,TRBV12-5,CASGPGTYEQYF,TGTGCTAGTGGCCCGGGGACCTACGAGCAGTACTTC
NA,TRBJ2-7,many,TRBV4-2,CASGQGLVYEQYF,TGTGCCAGCGGCCAAGGGCTGGTCTACGAGCAGTACTTC
NA,TRBJ1-3,many,TRBV11-2,CASSATSGNTIYF,TGTGCCAGCAGCGCCACGTCAGGAAACACCATATATTTT
TRBD1,TRBJ2-7,medium-sized,TRBV4-1,CASSPANRGNEQYF,TGCGCCAGCAGCCCAGCCAACAGGGGCAACGAGCAGTACTTC
NA,TRBJ2-7,few,TRBV11-2,CASSRPFAVRAVAYEQYF,TGTGCCAGCAGCCGCCCTTTCGCGGTCAGGGCGGTCGCCTACGAGCAGTACTTC
TRBD1,TRBJ2-2,many,TRBV5-5,CASSLEGTANTGELFF,TGTGCCAGCAGCTTGGAGGGGACAGCAAACACCGGGGAGCTGTTTTTT